A selection of T cell receptor beta chains follows, all from one sample in a study of cytomegalovirus exposure and HLA in healthy donors. Clones were sequenced by immunoSEQ multiplex PCR, and TCRdb holds only the in-frame ones, with some missing. The table lists tens of thousands of clones. What was sequenced was PBMCs. The origin of the receptors is a man aged 25 to 40 in good health and CMV-seropositive. The CDR3 runs from the conserved cysteine through the conserved F or W. D genes are given only for firm matches.

cdr3_aa	cdr3_nt	d_call	v_call	j_call
CASSLWGGRNTGELFF	TGCGCCAGCAGCTTGTGGGGAGGGCGGAACACCGGGGAGCTGTTTTTT	TRBD2	TRBV5-1	TRBJ2-2
CASSDAAIAGGETQYF	TGTGCCAGCAGCGACGCGGCCATAGCGGGCGGGGAGACCCAGTACTTC	TRBD2	TRBV2	TRBJ2-5
CASTNPSNREAQFF	TGTGCCAGCACCAACCCCTCCAACAGGGAAGCGCAGTTCTTC	NA	TRBV5-6	TRBJ2-1
CASSEGSSNSPLHF	TGTGCCAGCTCAGAGGGCAGCTCAAATTCACCCCTCCACTTT	NA	TRBV28	TRBJ1-6
CASSDYLNTEAFF	TGTGCCAGCAGTGACTATTTGAACACTGAAGCTTTCTTT	NA	TRBV7-3	TRBJ1-1
CAISAGGTNTEAFF	TGTGCCATCAGTGCAGGGGGCACGAACACTGAAGCTTTCTTT	TRBD1	TRBV10-3	TRBJ1-1
CASSPRDSKLSEAFF	TGCGCCAGCAGCCCCCGGGACAGCAAATTAAGTGAAGCTTTCTTT	TRBD1	TRBV5-1	TRBJ1-1
CASSYSGLLVHEQYF	TGTGCCAGCAGTTACTCAGGCCTCCTAGTCCACGAGCAGTACTTC	NA	TRBV6-5	TRBJ2-7
CASSPRIGTGSYEQYF	TGTGCCAGCAGCCCTCGCATTGGGACAGGGTCCTACGAGCAGTACTTC	TRBD1	TRBV9	TRBJ2-7
CASSSNRANTEAFF	TGTGCCAGCAGCTCGAACAGGGCGAACACTGAAGCTTTCTTT	NA	TRBV7-2	TRBJ1-1
CASSPGQGYNYEQYF	TGTGCCAGCAGCCCCGGACAGGGATACAACTACGAGCAGTACTTC	TRBD1	TRBV5-6	TRBJ2-7
CAWSPYGVGYTF	TGTGCCTGGAGCCCCTACGGGGTAGGCTACACCTTC	NA	TRBV30	TRBJ1-2
CASSYAGTGGEKLFF	TGTGCCAGCAGTTACGCCGGGACAGGAGGAGAAAAACTGTTTTTT	TRBD1	TRBV6-5	TRBJ1-4
CASSEDVAGGGNEQFF	TGCGCCAGCAGTGAGGACGTAGCGGGAGGTGGGAATGAGCAGTTCTTC	TRBD2	TRBV10-1	TRBJ2-1
CASSEIGTGYEQYF	TGTGCCAGCAGTGAAATCGGGACAGGGTACGAGCAGTACTTC	TRBD1	TRBV6-1	TRBJ2-7
CSGGSGETQYF	TGCAGTGGGGGCTCTGGGGAGACCCAGTACTTC	NA	TRBV20-1	TRBJ2-5
CASSPSGGADNEQFF	TGTGCCAGCAGCCCTAGCGGGGGGGCCGACAATGAGCAGTTCTTC	TRBD2	TRBV11-3	TRBJ2-1
CASSPTGVPEKLFF	TGCGCCAGCAGCCCGACAGGGGTCCCCGAAAAACTGTTTTTT	TRBD1	TRBV5-1	TRBJ1-4
CASSSGGLAVPYEQYF	TGTGCCAGCAGCTCGGGGGGACTAGCGGTCCCCTACGAGCAGTACTTC	TRBD2	TRBV7-2	TRBJ2-7
CASSKAGGVNEQFF	TGTGCCAGCAGCAAGGCGGGAGGTGTAAATGAGCAGTTCTTC	TRBD2	TRBV6-4	TRBJ2-1
CASSFPGSKMTDTQYF	TGTGCCAGCAGCTTTCCTGGTAGCAAGATGACAGATACGCAGTATTTT	NA	TRBV5-4	TRBJ2-3
CASSPGLAGGPREQFF	TGTGCCAGCAGCCCCGGACTAGCGGGAGGGCCAAGGGAGCAGTTCTTC	TRBD2	TRBV5-4	TRBJ2-1
CASSAREARGF	TGTGCCAGCAGCGCGCGGGAGGCCCGGGGGTTT	NA	TRBV6-5	TRBJ1-4
CASSIQGAFTEAFF	TGCGCCAGCAGCATACAGGGGGCTTTCACTGAAGCTTTCTTT	TRBD1	TRBV5-1	TRBJ1-1
CASSQERNQPQHF	TGCGCCAGCAGCCAAGAGAGGAATCAGCCCCAGCATTTT	NA	TRBV4-1	TRBJ1-5
CAWSSGTGRIEQYF	TGTGCCTGGAGTTCCGGGACAGGGCGAATCGAGCAGTACTTC	TRBD1	TRBV30	TRBJ2-7
CAWGGESHEQYF	TGTGCCTGGGGGGGGGAATCCCACGAGCAGTACTTC	TRBD2	TRBV30	TRBJ2-7
CASSEQVAQPQHF	TGTGCCAGCAGTGAACAGGTTGCTCAGCCCCAGCATTTT	NA	TRBV6-1	TRBJ1-5
CASSVTGSSYNEQFF	TGTGCCAGCAGCGTAACGGGGAGCTCCTACAATGAGCAGTTCTTC	NA	TRBV9	TRBJ2-1
CASSLSVAGLYEQYF	TGTGCCAGCAGTTTATCGGTAGCCGGCCTATACGAGCAGTACTTC	NA	TRBV27	TRBJ2-7
CASSQGSFPSSDNEQFF	TGCGCCAGCAGCCAAGGATCTTTCCCGAGCTCCGACAATGAGCAGTTCTTC	NA	TRBV4-1	TRBJ2-1
CASSPPTASGYGYTF	TGTGCCAGCAGTCCACCCACAGCTTCAGGCTATGGCTACACCTTC	NA	TRBV2	TRBJ1-2
CASSLAGTANYGYTF	TGCGCCAGCAGCTTGGCCGGGACAGCTAACTATGGCTACACCTTC	TRBD1	TRBV5-1	TRBJ1-2
CATSRGTGRENNEQFF	TGTGCCACCAGCAGAGGGACGGGAAGGGAAAACAATGAGCAGTTCTTC	NA	TRBV15	TRBJ2-1
CASSLAGGRGWDEQYF	TGTGCCAGCAGCTTAGCGGGTGGCAGGGGGTGGGACGAGCAGTACTTC	TRBD1	TRBV7-6	TRBJ2-7
CASSPYIAGGTYNEQFF	TGTGCCAGCAGCCCCTATATAGCGGGAGGGACCTACAATGAGCAGTTCTTC	TRBD2	TRBV9	TRBJ2-1
CASSAHGGQGVYEQYF	TGTGCCAGCAGCGCCCATGGGGGACAGGGGGTCTACGAGCAGTACTTC	TRBD1	TRBV9	TRBJ2-7
CAWSTTVPHYNSPLHF	TGTGCCTGGAGTACGACGGTCCCGCACTATAATTCACCCCTACACTTT	NA	TRBV30	TRBJ1-6
CASSFGGGGIDEQFF	TGTGCCAGCAGCTTTGGAGGGGGGGGTATCGATGAGCAGTTCTTC	NA	TRBV7-2	TRBJ2-1
CASSGQGAGEQYF	TGTGCCAGCAGTGGACAGGGGGCTGGCGAGCAGTACTTC	TRBD1	TRBV2	TRBJ2-7
CAWSAQHSRFRGNSPLHF	TGTGCCTGGAGTGCCCAACATTCCCGGTTCAGGGGAAATTCACCCCTCCACTTT	NA	TRBV30	TRBJ1-6
CASRRDRHYEQYF	TGTGCAAGTCGCCGGGACAGACACTACGAGCAGTACTTC	TRBD1	TRBV6-5	TRBJ2-7
CASSPGQSVDTQYF	TGTGCCAGCAGTCCAGGGCAAAGCGTAGATACGCAGTATTTT	NA	TRBV6-6	TRBJ2-3
CASSIGTGLNEQFF	TGTGCCAGTAGTATTGGGACAGGGCTGAATGAGCAGTTCTTC	TRBD1	TRBV19	TRBJ2-1
CAWSYTGPHNGYTF	TGTGCCTGGAGCTACACAGGGCCACACAATGGCTACACCTTC	NA	TRBV30	TRBJ1-2
CASSFGDTQYF	TGTGCCAGCAGCTTCGGGGATACGCAGTATTTT	NA	TRBV5-6	TRBJ2-3
CATTSGHNEQFF	TGTGCCACGACTAGCGGACACAATGAGCAGTTCTTC	TRBD2	TRBV6-5	TRBJ2-1
CASSPDRGPSNSPLHF	TGTGCCAGCAGCCCGGACAGGGGGCCTTCTAATTCACCCCTCCACTTT	TRBD1	TRBV7-9	TRBJ1-6
CASTDTGGRDTQYF	TGTGCCAGTACCGATACAGGGGGCAGAGATACGCAGTATTTT	TRBD1	TRBV19	TRBJ2-3
CASSYSRGSVDEQYF	TGTGCCAGCAGTTACAGTAGGGGGTCAGTGGACGAGCAGTACTTC	NA	TRBV6-5	TRBJ2-7
CASSLVAGGLSNEKLFF	TGCGCCAGCAGCTTGGTTGCAGGGGGCTTATCTAATGAAAAACTGTTTTTT	TRBD1	TRBV5-1	TRBJ1-4
CASSPRPGLAGLSSYEQYF	TGCGCCAGCAGCCCCCGCCCGGGACTAGCGGGCCTCAGCTCCTACGAGCAGTACTTC	TRBD2	TRBV5-1	TRBJ2-7
CASSPGRGNNQPQHF	TGTGCCAGCTCACCGGGACGGGGGAACAATCAGCCCCAGCATTTT	NA	TRBV18	TRBJ1-5
CASSLPNSGGEQFF	TGTGCCAGCAGCTTACCCAATAGCGGCGGTGAGCAGTTCTTC	NA	TRBV7-9	TRBJ2-1
CASSIVFGRGADEQYF	TGTGCCAGTAGTATAGTTTTCGGTCGGGGAGCCGACGAGCAGTACTTC	NA	TRBV19	TRBJ2-7
CAWSLGVDTGELFF	TGTGCCTGGAGCTTAGGGGTCGACACCGGGGAGCTGTTTTTT	NA	TRBV30	TRBJ2-2
CAWSVWGREGYEQYF	TGTGCCTGGAGTGTATGGGGGCGGGAGGGCTACGAGCAGTACTTC	TRBD2	TRBV30	TRBJ2-7
CASSQDNGSYEQYF	TGCGCCAGCAGCCAAGATAACGGTTCCTACGAGCAGTACTTC	NA	TRBV4-1	TRBJ2-7
CASSSPRTGRALSNEQFF	TGTGCCAGCAGTTCCCCTCGGACAGGGCGGGCCCTGAGCAATGAGCAGTTCTTC	TRBD1	TRBV27	TRBJ2-1